This note documents a single TCR beta chain sequence. This clone was observed once. What this receptor recognizes is not known. There are no base qualities to consult, and no much larger clone falls within one base. From its cysteine to its phenylalanine, the CDR3 spans 16 amino acids. Of the read, only the CDR3 DNA is kept; its 48 bases are in frame from base 1. Ends trimmed: V by 3 bases, J by 12 bases; bases unmatched to a gene: 14. Reading the germline V gene (reference sequence) gives CDR1 GTSNPN and CDR2 SVGIG. This sample is drawn from a study of CD4+ T cells in melanoma (dated by TCRdb to 2021 to 2024). The study in broad terms: Neoantigen-specific CD4+ T cells in human melanoma were investigated in the study. The paper as a whole reports these results and caveats: The report described a correlation between neoantigen-specific CD4+ T cells and the function of CD8+ T cells, macrophages and B cells. Neoantigen-specific CD4+ T cells in melanoma were reported to have a range of differentiation states.

The library was obtained by the immunoSEQ multiplex PCR assay. The clones in this table, taken by TCRdb from immuneACCESS, are in-frame only. Not every clone is retained; where verified, under half of the shortfall comes from an unresolved V gene, and the cause of the rest is unknown. The sample has roughly 13,000 clones on record, more than 60% of them singletons. The ten largest clonotypes hold approximately 17% of the sample. The donors were melanoma patients. This TCR came from a human donor with melanoma. The sample was cells from a culture (not recorded whether cultured in vitro). Recombination linked TRBV30 to TRBJ2-1; a stretch of 13 junction bases matches TRBD2. The DNA is TGTGCCTGGAGGGGGGAAGAACTAGCGGGGGGGCTAAGGCAGTTCTTC. It codes for CAWRGEELAGGLRQFF.